This T cell receptor (beta chain) was captured by sequencing in a study of T cell repertoires in cytomegalovirus infection. Study information: In public TCR beta signatures, there were indications of both CMV infection and matching HLA type.

Germline V gene lookup returns CDR1 GTSNPN and CDR2 SVGIG (reference sequence). Trimming cost V 2 bases and J 4 bases; bases outside gene matches: 7. The CDR3 is 15 residues long. In TCRdb, the reads were re-called with MiXCR into one record per CDR3 protein. The sample lists approximately 500,000 distinct CDR3 sequences, around 11% occurring once. Whole-study results and caveats: The cumulative frequency of public TCR beta families distinguished individuals who carried CMV together with the relevant HLA. HLA-C-restricted CMV clonotypes gave the most frequent clonotype in two of eight donors.

Concerning this clonotype itself: The antigen is undetermined.

The clonotype comes from a human donor in good health (CMV status not recorded). Some clones in this sample may be carry-over from other donors' samples. Source material: PBMCs. The rearrangement joins TRBV30 to TRBJ2-7; 11 bases align to TRBD2. The CDR3 sequence is CAWSRSLAGGYEQYF. The CDR3 bases are TGTGCCTGGAGTAGGTCGCTAGCGGGAGGATACGAGCAGTACTTC.